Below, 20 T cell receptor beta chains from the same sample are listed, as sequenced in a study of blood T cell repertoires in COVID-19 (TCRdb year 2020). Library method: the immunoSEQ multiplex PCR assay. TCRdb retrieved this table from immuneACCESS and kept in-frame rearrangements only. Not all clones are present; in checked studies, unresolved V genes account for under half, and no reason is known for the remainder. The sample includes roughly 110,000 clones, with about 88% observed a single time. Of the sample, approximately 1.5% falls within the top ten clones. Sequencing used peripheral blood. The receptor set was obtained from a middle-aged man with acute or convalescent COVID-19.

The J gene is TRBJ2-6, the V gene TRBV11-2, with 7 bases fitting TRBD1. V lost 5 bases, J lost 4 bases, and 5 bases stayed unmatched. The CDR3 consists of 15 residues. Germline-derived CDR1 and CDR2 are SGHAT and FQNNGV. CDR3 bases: TGTGCCAGCAGCATGACAGGGACCGGGGCCAACGTCCTGACTTTC. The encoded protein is CASSMTGTGANVLTF. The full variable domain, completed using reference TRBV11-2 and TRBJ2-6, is EAGVAQSPRYKIIEKRQSVAFWCNPISGHATLYWYQQILGQGPKLLIQFQNNGVVDDSQLPKDRFSAERLKGVDSTLKIQPAKLEDSAVYLCASSMTGTGANVLTFGAGSRLTVL.

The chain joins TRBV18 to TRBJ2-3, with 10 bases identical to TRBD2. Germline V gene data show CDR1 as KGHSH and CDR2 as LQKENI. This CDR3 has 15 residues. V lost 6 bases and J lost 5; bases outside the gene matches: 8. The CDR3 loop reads CASSSSGGAGDTQYF. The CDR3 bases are TGTGCCAGCTCTTCCAGCGGGGGGGCCGGAGATACGCAGTATTTT. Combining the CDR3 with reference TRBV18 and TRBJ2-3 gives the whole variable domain NAGVMQNPRHLVRRRGQEARLRCSPMKGHSHVYWYRQLPEEGLKFMVYLQKENIIDESGMPKERFSAEFPKEGPSILRIQQVVRGDSAAYFCASSSSGGAGDTQYFGPGTRLTVL.

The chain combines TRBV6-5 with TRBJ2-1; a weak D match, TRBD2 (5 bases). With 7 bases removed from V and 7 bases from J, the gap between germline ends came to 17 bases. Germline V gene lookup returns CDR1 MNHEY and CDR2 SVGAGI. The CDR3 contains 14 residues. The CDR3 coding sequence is TGTGCCAGCACCGTCCTCGGACTTGGTAATGAGCAGTTCTTC. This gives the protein CASTVLGLGNEQFF.

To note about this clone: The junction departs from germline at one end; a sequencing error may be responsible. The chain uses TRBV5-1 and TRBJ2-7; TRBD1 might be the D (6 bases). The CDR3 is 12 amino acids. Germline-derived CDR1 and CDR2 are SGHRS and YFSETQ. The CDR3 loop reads CASSFFLRDKGF. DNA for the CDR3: TGCGCCAGCAGCTTCTTCCTCCGGGACAAGGGCTTC.

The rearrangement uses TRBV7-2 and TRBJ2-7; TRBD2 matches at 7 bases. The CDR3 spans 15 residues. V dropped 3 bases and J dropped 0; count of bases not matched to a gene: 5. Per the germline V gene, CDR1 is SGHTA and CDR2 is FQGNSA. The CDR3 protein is CASSFRRDYSYEQYF. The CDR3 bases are TGTGCCAGCAGCTTTAGACGGGACTACTCCTACGAGCAGTACTTC.

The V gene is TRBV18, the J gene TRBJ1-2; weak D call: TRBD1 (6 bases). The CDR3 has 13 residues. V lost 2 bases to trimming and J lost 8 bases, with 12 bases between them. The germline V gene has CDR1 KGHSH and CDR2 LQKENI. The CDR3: CASSPTRGPGYTF. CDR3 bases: TGTGCCAGCTCACCAACCAGGGGACCAGGCTACACCTTC.

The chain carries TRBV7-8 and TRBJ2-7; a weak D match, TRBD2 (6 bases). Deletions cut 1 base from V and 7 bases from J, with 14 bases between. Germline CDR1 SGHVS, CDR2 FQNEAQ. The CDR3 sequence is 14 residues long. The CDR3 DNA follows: TGTGCCAGCAGCTTAGGGGGACTGACCCCGGAGCAGTACTTC. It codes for CASSLGGLTPEQYF.

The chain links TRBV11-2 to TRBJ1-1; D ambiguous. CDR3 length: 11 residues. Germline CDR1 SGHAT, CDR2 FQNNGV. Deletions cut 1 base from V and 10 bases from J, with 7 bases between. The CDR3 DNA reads TGTGCCAGCAGCTTAGGTCGGGGAGCTTTCTTT. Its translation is CASSLGRGAFF.

The CDR3 nucleotides read TGTGCCAGCAGCCCGCGACTAGTCACCGGGGAGCTGTTTTTT. Translated, it gives CASSPRLVTGELFF. The chain uses TRBV7-3 and TRBJ2-2; a possible D gene is TRBD2 (6 bases). The length of the CDR3 is 14 residues. Germline V gives CDR1 SGHTA, CDR2 FQGTGA. Trimming cost V 5 bases and J 4 bases, with 11 bases left between them.

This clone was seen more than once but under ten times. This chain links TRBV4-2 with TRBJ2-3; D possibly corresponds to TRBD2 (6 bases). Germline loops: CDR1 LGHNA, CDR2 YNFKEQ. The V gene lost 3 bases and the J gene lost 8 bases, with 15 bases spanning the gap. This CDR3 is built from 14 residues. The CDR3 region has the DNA TGTGCCAGCAGCCAGTCCCATGGGGAGGTTACGCAGTATTTT. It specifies CASSQSHGEVTQYF.

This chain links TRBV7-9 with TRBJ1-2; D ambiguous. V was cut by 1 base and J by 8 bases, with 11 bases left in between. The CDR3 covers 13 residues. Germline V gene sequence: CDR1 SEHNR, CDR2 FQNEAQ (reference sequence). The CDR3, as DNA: TGTGCCAGCAGCTTAGTTGGTCCAGCGGGCTACACCTTC. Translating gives CASSLVGPAGYTF.

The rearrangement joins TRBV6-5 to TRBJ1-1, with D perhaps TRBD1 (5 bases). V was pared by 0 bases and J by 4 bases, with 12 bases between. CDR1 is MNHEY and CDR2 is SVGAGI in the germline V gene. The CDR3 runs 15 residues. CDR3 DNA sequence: TGTGCCAGCAGTTACTCGACGATAGGGGTCACTGAAGCTTTCTTT. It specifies CASSYSTIGVTEAFF.

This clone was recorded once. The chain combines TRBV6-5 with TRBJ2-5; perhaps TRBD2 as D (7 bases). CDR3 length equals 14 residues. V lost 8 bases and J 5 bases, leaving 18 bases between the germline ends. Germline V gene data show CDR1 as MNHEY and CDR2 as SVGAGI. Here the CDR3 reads CASLWGGAQETQYF. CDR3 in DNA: TGTGCCAGCCTCTGGGGGGGGGCCCAGGAGACCCAGTACTTC.

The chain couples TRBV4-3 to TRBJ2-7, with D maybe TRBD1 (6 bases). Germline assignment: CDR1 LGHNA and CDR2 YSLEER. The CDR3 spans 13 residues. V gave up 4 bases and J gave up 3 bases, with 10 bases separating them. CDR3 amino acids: CASSRGQRYEQYF. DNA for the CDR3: TGCGCCAGCAGCCGAGGACAGCGCTACGAGCAGTACTTC.

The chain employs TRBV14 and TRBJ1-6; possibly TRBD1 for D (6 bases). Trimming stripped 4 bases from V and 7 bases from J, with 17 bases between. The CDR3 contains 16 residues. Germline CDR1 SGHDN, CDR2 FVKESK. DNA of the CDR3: TGTGCCAGCAGCCCCATCAGGGGAACAGGGAATTCACCCCTCCACTTT. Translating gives CASSPIRGTGNSPLHF.

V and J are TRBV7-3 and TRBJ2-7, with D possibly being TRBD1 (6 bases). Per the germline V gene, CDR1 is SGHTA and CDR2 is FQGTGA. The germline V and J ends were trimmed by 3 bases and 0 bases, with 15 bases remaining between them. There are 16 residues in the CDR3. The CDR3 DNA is TGTGCCAGCAGCTTCCCGCGACAGGAATACTCCTACGAGCAGTACTTC. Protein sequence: CASSFPRQEYSYEQYF.

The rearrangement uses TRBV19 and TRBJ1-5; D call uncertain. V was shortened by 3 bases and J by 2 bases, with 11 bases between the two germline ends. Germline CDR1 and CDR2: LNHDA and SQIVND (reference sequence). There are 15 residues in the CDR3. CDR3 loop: CASSIWQVGNQPQHF. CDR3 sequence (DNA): TGTGCCAGTAGTATTTGGCAGGTCGGCAATCAGCCCCAGCATTTT.

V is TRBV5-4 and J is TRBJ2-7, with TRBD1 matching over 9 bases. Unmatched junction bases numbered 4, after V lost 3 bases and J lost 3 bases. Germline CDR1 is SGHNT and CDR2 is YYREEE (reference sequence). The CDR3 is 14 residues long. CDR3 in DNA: TGTGCCAGCAGCTCCGGGACAGGGCTCTACGAGCAGTACTTC. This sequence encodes CASSSGTGLYEQYF.

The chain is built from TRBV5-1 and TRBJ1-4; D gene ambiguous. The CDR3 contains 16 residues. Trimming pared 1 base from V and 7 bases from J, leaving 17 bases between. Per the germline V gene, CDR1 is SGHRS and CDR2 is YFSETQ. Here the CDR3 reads CASSLSPSGGGEKLFF. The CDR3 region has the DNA TGCGCCAGCAGCTTGTCCCCGTCTGGAGGAGGTGAAAAACTGTTTTTT.

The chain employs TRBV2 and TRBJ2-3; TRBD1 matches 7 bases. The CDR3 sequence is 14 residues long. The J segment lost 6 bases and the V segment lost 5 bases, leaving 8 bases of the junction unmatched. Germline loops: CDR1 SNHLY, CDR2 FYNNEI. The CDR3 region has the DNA TGTGCCAGCAGTCGGACAGGCGGTACGGATACGCAGTATTTT. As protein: CASSRTGGTDTQYF.